This T cell receptor beta chain is from a study of cytomegalovirus exposure and HLA in healthy donors. CDR3 size: 13 residues. CDR1 SNHLY and CDR2 FYNNEI come from the germline V gene. V was shortened by 4 bases and J by 1 base, with 8 bases between the two germline ends. Notes on this clone: What it binds is not known.

Regarding the study as a whole: In a later analysis, parvovirus B19, influenza, CMV and Epstein-Barr virus appeared linked to several top co-occurrence clusters. One later analysis reportedly identified an Asian-associated ancestry cluster that showed fewer N-insertions than the roughly 670-donor mean.

PCR primers comprised 60 Vbeta and 13 Jbeta primers. Original methodology: A later analysis tallied 87 million or so unique TCR beta chains, around 10 million of them shared. Profiling relied on immunoSEQ multiplex PCR, and the TCRdb table lists in-frame clones only, not all of them. The V and J calls and the clone size are those of that table, but D and trimming were determined from the DNA. The profile shows more than 95,000 clones, around 84% of them singletons. The TCR comes from a woman aged 40-49 years in good health and CMV-seronegative. The rearrangement joins TRBV2 to TRBJ2-7; no reliable D call. The specimen was PBMCs. This chain's CDR3 is CASSARWSYEQYF. The CDR3 region has the DNA TGTGCCAGCAGTGCCCGGTGGTCCTACGAGCAGTACTTC.